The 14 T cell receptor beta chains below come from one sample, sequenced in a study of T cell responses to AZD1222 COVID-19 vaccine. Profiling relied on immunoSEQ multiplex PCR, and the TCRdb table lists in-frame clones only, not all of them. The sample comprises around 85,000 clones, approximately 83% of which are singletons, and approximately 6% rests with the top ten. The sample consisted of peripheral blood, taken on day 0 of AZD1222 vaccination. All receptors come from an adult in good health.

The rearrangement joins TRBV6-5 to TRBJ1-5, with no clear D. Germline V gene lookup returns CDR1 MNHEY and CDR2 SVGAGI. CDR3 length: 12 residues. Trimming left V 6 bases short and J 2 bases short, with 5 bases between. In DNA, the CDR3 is TGTGCCAGCAGAAGCGGCAATCAGCCCCAGCATTTT. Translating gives CASRSGNQPQHF.

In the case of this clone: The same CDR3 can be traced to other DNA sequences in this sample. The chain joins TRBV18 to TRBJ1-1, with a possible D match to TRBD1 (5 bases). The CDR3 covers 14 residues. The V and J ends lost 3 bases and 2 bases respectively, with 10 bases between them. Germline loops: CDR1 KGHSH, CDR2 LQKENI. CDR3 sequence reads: CASSPSGGNTEAFF. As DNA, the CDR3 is TGTGCCAGCTCACCGTCCGGGGGAAACACTGAAGCTTTCTTT.

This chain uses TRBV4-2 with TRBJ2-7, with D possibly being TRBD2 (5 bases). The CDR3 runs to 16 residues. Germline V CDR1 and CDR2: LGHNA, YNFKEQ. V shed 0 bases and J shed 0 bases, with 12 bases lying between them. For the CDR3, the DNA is TGTGCCAGCAGCCAAGATGGATCCGGAGGCTCCTACGAGCAGTACTTC. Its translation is CASSQDGSGGSYEQYF.

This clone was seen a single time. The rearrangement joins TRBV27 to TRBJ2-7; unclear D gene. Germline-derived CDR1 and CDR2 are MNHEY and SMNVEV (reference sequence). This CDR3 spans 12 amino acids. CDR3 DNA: TGTTTACAAAAGTCGAACCCCTACGAGCAGTACTTC. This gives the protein CLQKSNPYEQYF.

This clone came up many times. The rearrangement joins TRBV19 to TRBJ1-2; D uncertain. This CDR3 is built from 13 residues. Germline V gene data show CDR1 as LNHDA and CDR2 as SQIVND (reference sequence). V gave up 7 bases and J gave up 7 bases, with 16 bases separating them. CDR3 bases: TGTGCCAGTAATGGAGGGTTCGCGAGTGGCTACACCTTC. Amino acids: CASNGGFASGYTF.

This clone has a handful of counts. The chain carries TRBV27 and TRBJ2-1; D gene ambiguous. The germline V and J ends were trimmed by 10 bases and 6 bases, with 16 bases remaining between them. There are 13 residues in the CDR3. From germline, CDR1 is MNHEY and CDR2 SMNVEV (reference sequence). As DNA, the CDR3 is TGTGCCACCCGAAATACTAAAGGCAATGAGCAGTTCTTC. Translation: CATRNTKGNEQFF.

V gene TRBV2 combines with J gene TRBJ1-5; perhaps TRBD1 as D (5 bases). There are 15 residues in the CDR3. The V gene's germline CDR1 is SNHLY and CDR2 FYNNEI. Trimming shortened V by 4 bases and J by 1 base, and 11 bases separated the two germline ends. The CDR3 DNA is TGTGCCAGCAGTGTTGGGGGATTCAGCAATCAGCCCCAGCATTTT. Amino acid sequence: CASSVGGFSNQPQHF.

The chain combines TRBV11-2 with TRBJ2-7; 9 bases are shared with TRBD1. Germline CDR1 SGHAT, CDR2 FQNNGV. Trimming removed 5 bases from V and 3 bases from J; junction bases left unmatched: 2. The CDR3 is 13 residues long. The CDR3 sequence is CASSTTGGYEQYF. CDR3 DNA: TGTGCCAGCAGCACGACAGGGGGCTACGAGCAGTACTTC.

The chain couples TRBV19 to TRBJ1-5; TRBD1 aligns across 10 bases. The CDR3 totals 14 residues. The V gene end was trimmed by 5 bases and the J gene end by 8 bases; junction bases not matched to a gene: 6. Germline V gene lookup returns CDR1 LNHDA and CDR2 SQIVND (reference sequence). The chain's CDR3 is CASSSGTGVKPQHF. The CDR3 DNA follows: TGTGCCAGTAGTTCCGGGACAGGGGTAAAGCCCCAGCATTTT. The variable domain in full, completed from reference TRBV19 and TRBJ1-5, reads DGGITQSPKYLFRKEGQNVTLSCEQNLNHDAMYWYRQDPGQGLRLIYYSQIVNDFQKGDIAEGYSVSREKKESFPLTVTSAQKNPTAFYLCASSSGTGVKPQHFGDGTRLSIL.

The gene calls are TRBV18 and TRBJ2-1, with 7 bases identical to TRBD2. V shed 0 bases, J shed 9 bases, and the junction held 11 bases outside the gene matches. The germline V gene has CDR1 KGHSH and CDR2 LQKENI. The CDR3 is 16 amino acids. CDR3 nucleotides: TGTGCCAGCTCACCACCTCTGTCTAGCGGTGGGGCTGAGCAGTTCTTC. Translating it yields CASSPPLSSGGAEQFF.

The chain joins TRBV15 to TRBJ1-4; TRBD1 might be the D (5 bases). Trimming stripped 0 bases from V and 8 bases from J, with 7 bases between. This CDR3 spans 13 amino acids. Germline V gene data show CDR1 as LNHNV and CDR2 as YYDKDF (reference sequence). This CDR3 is CATSRDGGEKLFF. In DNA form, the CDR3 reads TGTGCCACCAGCAGAGACGGGGGAGAAAAACTGTTTTTT. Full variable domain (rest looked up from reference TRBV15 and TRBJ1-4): DAMVIQNPRYQVTQFGKPVTLSCSQTLNHNVMYWYQQKSSQAPKLLFHYYDKDFNNEADTPDNFQSRRPNTSFCFLDIRSPGLGDTAMYLCATSRDGGEKLFFGSGTQLSVL.

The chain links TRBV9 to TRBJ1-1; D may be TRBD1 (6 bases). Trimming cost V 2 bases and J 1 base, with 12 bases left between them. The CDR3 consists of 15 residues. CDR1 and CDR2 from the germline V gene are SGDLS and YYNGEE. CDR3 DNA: TGTGCCAGCAGCGTCGCGACAGGTGGGAACACTGAAGCTTTCTTT. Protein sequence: CASSVATGGNTEAFF. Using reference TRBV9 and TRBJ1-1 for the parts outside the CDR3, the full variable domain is DSGVTQTPKHLITATGQRVTLRCSPRSGDLSVYWYQQSLDQGLQFLIQYYNGEERAKGNILERFSAQQFPDLHSELNLSSLELGDSALYFCASSVATGGNTEAFFGQGTRLTVV.

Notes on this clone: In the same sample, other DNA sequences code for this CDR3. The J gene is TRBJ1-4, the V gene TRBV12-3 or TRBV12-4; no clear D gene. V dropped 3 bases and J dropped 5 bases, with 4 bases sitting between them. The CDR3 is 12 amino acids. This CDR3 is CASSFRNEKLFF. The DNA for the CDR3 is TGTGCCAGCAGTTTCAGAAATGAAAAACTGTTTTTT.

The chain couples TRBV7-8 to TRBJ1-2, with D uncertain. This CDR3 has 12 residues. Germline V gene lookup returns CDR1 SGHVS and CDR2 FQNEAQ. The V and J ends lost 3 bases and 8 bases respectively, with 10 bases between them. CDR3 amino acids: CASSFGDGGYTF. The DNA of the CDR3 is TGTGCCAGCAGCTTTGGGGATGGGGGCTACACCTTC. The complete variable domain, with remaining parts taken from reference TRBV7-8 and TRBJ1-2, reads GAGVSQSPRYKVAKRGQDVALRCDPISGHVSLFWYQQALGQGPEFLTYFQNEAQLDKSGLPSDRFFAERPEGSVSTLKIQRTQQEDSAVYLCASSFGDGGYTFGSGTRLTVV.